This T cell receptor beta chain stems from a study of blood T cell repertoires in COVID-19. Study-wide background: Samples taken during acute and convalescent COVID-19 were collected in the United States, Italy and Spain. In each case, the material was cDNA or gDNA derived from T cells, B-cell-depleted T cells, or PBMCs.

J was trimmed by 1 base and V by 6 bases; bases with no gene match: 5. CDR1 MNHEY and CDR2 SVGAGI come from the germline V gene. The CDR3 has 14 residues. Some clones are missing from TCRdb's copy, which holds only in-frame ones; the method was immunoSEQ multiplex PCR. The table includes 350,000 or so clones, about 92% detected once. The Seattle patients joined while their infection was active and were tracked longitudinally afterward. The source material was peripheral blood. The V and J genes are TRBV6-5 and TRBJ1-2, with 7 bases identical to TRBD1. The TCR comes from a woman aged 60-70 years with COVID-19, enrolled during active disease. CDR3 nucleotide sequence: TGTGCCAGCAGCTCGGGACAGATTAACTATGGCTACACCTTC. Translating it yields CASSSGQINYGYTF.